The 6 T cell receptor beta chains below come from one sample, sequenced in a study of tissue T cells after allogeneic stem cell transplantation. Data came from immunoSEQ multiplex PCR; TCRdb stores just in-frame clones and leaves some out. The sample holds nearly 50,000 clones, 73% seen once. The source material was sorted cells pooled from one or two spleens. The receptors shown here come from a pool of C57BL/6 mice in good health.

Points on this clone: Gene names are mouse gene names. The sequenced fragment ends 1 residue before the CDR3 boundary, so the rest is inferred from the germline J gene. The chain uses TRBV20 and TRBJ1-3, with D maybe TRBD1 (5 bases). The CDR3 loop spans 14 amino acids. The germline V gene encodes CDR1 GFQATS and CDR2 STVNSAI. The germline V and J ends were trimmed by 2 bases and 0 bases, with 8 bases remaining between them. Incomplete CDR3 DNA: TGTGGTGCTAGGAGGGGAATTTCTGGAAATACGCTCTAT. As protein: CGARRGISGNTLY. The full CDR3 protein reads CGARRGISGNTLYF.

Remarks on this clone: Gene names refer to mouse genes. The CDR3 extends 1 residue past the end of the read, so its final part is completed from the germline J gene. The gene calls are TRBV16 and TRBJ2-5, with D perhaps TRBD2 (6 bases). Germline V CDR1 and CDR2: SGHSA, FRNQAP. This CDR3 is built from 15 residues. V was trimmed by 3 bases and J by 0 bases, leaving 10 bases between them. The DNA read from the CDR3 is TGTGCAAGCAGCTTCGCTGGGGTTAACCAAGACACCCAGTAC. Its protein product is CASSFAGVNQDTQY. The entire CDR3 sequence reads CASSFAGVNQDTQYF. Looking up the rest from reference TRBV16 and TRBJ2-5 gives the full variable domain: NAGVIQTPRHKVTGKGQEATLWCEPISGHSAVFWYRQTIVQGLEFLTYFRNQAPIDDSGMPKERFSAQMPNQSHSTLKIQSTQPQDSAVYLCASSFAGVNQDTQYFGPGTRLLVL.

With regard to this clone: Gene names refer to mouse genes. The sequenced fragment ends 1 residue before the CDR3 boundary, so the rest is inferred from the germline J gene. V usage is TRBV1 and J usage is TRBJ2-4; the match to TRBD2 covers 8 bases. This CDR3 is 18 amino acids long. Germline V lookup: CDR1 NSQYPW, CDR2 LRSPGD (reference sequence). With V trimmed by 0 bases and J by 5 bases, 13 bases remained unmatched. The CDR3 bases that were read are TGCACCTGCAGTGCAGATCAATTGGGGCTGGGGGGAGGAAACACCTTGTAC. This gives the protein CTCSADQLGLGGGNTLY. The CDR3, in full, reads CTCSADQLGLGGGNTLYF.

As concerns this clone: Gene names are mouse gene names. Sequencing ends 1 residue short of the CDR3 end; the germline J gene provides the rest. The V call is TRBV13-1, the J call TRBJ2-4; D is perhaps TRBD1 (6 bases). The CDR3 is 14 amino acids. Germline assignment: CDR1 NSHNY and CDR2 SYGAGN. Trimming cost V 0 bases and J 7 bases, with 12 bases left between them. CDR3 DNA, as far as it was read: TGTGCCAGCAGTGATGGCTGGGAGGGGGACACCTTGTAC. This encodes CASSDGWEGDTLY. The whole CDR3 is CASSDGWEGDTLYF.

A note on this clone: The gene names here belong to mouse. The read gets to within 1 residue of the CDR3 end, and the germline J gene fills in the rest. This chain connects TRBV26 to TRBJ2-3; D is unresolved. Germline loops: CDR1 KGHPV, CDR2 FQNQEV (reference sequence). V lost 3 bases to trimming and J lost 0 bases, with 10 bases between them. The CDR3 totals 15 residues. The CDR3 here is CASSLRQASAETLYF. The sequenced CDR3 bases are TGTGCCAGCAGTCTCCGGCAGGCGAGTGCAGAAACGCTGTAT.

With respect to this clone: Mouse gene names and germline throughout. The CDR3 goes on 1 residue after the read ends, and that part is filled in from the germline J gene. This chain links TRBV19 with TRBJ1-1; perhaps TRBD1 as D (5 bases). The CDR3 is 13 residues long. The V end was cut by 5 bases, the J end by 0 bases, with 8 bases between. Germline-derived CDR1 and CDR2 are FNHDT and SITEND (reference sequence). CDR3 loop: CASSRQTNTEVFF. The sequenced CDR3 bases are TGTGCCAGCAGCAGACAGACAAACACAGAAGTCTTC.